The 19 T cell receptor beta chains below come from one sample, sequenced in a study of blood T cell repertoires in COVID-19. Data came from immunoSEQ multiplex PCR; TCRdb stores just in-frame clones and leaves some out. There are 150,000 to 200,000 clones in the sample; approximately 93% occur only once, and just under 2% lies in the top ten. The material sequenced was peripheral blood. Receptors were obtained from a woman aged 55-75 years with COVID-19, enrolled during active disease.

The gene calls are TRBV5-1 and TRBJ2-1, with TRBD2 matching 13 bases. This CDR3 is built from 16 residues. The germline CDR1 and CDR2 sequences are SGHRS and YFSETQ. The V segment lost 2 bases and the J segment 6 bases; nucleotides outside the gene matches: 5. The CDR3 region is CASSFTSGGASNEQFF. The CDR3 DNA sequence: TGCGCCAGCAGCTTTACTAGCGGGGGGGCCTCCAATGAGCAGTTCTTC.

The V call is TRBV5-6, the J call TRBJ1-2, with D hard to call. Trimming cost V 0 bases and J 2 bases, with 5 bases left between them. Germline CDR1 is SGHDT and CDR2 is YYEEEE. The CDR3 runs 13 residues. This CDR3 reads CASSLGTNYGYTF. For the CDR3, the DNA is TGTGCCAGCAGCTTGGGTACAAACTATGGCTACACCTTC.

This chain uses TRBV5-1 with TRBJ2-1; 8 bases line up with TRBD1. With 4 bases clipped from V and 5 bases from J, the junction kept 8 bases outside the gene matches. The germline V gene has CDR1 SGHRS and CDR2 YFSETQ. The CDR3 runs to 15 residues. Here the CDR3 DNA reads TGCGCCAGCAGCGGCGGACAGGGTAGGAACAATGAGCAGTTCTTC. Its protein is CASSGGQGRNNEQFF.

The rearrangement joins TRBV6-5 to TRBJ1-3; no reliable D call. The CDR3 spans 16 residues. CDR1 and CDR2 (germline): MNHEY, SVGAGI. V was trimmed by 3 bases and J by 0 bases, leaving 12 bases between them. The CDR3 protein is CASSYGQIRSGNTIYF. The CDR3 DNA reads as TGTGCCAGCAGTTATGGGCAGATCCGCTCTGGAAACACCATATATTTT.

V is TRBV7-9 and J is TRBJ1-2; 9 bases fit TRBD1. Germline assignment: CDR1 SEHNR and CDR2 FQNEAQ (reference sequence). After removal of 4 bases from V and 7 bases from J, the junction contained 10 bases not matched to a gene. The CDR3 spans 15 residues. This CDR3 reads CASSSTPGQGLGYTF. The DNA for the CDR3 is TGTGCCAGCAGCTCAACTCCGGGACAGGGTCTTGGCTACACCTTC.

The CDR3 region is CASSPMTGTVGQPQHF. The CDR3 region has the DNA TGTGCCAGCTCACCTATGACCGGGACAGTGGGTCAGCCCCAGCATTTT. V and J are TRBV18 and TRBJ1-5; TRBD1 matches 7 bases. V shed 3 bases and J 6 bases; nucleotides not matched to a gene: 11. The CDR3 contains 16 residues. From germline, CDR1 is KGHSH and CDR2 LQKENI.

CDR3 nucleotides: TGTGCCAGCAGTCTCAGGACTAGCGGGCCTAGCACAGATACGCAGTATTTT. It is translated as CASSLRTSGPSTDTQYF. The chain links TRBV6-6 to TRBJ2-3; 11 bases match TRBD2. The CDR3 length is 17 residues. The trim removed 5 bases at V and 0 bases at J, leaving 7 bases unmatched. The germline V gene has CDR1 MNHNY and CDR2 SVGAGI (reference sequence).

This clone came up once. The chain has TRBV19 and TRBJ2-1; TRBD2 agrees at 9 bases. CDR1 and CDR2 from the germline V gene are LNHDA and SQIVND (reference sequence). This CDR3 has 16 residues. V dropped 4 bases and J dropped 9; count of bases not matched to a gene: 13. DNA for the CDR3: TGTGCCAGTAGTACGAGAAGTGGCGGGGGGGCCGGTGAGCAGTTCTTC. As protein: CASSTRSGGGAGEQFF.

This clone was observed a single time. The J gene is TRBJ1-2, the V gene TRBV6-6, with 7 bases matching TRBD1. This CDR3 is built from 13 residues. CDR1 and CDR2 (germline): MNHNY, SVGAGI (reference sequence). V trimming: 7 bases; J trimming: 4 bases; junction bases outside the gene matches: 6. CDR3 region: CASTTGEAYGYTF. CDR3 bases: TGTGCCAGCACAACAGGGGAGGCCTATGGCTACACCTTC.

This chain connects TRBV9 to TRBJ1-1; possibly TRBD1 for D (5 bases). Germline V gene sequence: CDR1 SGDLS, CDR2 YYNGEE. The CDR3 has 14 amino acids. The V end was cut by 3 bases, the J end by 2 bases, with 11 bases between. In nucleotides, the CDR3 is TGTGCCAGCAGCGACACCACAGGAAACACTGAAGCTTTCTTT. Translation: CASSDTTGNTEAFF.

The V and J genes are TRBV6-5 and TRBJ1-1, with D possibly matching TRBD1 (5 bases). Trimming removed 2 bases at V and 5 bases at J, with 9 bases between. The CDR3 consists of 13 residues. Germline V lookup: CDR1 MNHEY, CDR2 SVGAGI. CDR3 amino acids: CASSYQGLTEAFF. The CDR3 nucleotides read TGTGCCAGCAGTTACCAGGGACTAACTGAAGCTTTCTTT.

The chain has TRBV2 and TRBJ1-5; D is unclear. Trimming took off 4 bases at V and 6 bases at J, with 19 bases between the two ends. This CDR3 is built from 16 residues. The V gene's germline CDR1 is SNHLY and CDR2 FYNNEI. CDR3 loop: CASSVREGGWGQPQHF. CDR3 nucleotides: TGTGCCAGCAGTGTCAGAGAGGGAGGTTGGGGTCAGCCCCAGCATTTT.

The CDR3 region has the DNA TGTGCCAGCAGCAACGAGGTGTATCAGCCCCAGCATTTT. It codes for CASSNEVYQPQHF. The chain links TRBV6-2 or TRBV6-3 to TRBJ1-5; D is unclear. This CDR3 is built from 13 residues. V gave up 6 bases and J gave up 5 bases, with 11 bases separating them. CDR1 is MNHEY, CDR2 SVGEGT, per germline.

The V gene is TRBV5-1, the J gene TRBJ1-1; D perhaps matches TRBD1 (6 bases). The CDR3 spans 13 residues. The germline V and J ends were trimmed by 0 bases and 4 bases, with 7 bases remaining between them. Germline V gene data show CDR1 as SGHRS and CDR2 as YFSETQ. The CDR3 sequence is CASSLEGGTEAFF. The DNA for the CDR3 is TGCGCCAGCAGCTTGGAAGGGGGCACTGAAGCTTTCTTT.

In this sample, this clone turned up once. CDR3 protein: CASSGQVNTEAFF. Here the CDR3 DNA reads TGTGCCAGCAGCGGACAGGTGAACACTGAAGCTTTCTTT. The chain combines TRBV11-2 with TRBJ1-1; 7 positions agree with TRBD1. The CDR3 consists of 13 residues. Germline CDR1 reads SGHAT; CDR2 reads FQNNGV. V lost 5 bases to trimming and J lost 0 bases; unmatched junction nucleotides: 0.

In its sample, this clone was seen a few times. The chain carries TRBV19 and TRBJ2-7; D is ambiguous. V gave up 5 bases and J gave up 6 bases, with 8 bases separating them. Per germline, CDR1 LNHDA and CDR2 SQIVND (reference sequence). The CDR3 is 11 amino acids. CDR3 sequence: CASSSLSEQYF. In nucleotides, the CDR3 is TGTGCCAGTAGTTCCCTGAGCGAGCAGTACTTC.

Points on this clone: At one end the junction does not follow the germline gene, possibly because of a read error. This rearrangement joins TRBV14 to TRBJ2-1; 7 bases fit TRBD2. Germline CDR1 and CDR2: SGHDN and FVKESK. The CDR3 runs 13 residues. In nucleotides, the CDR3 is TGTGCCAGCAGCCAGGGAGGGTACATTGAGCAGTTCTTC. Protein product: CASSQGGYIEQFF.

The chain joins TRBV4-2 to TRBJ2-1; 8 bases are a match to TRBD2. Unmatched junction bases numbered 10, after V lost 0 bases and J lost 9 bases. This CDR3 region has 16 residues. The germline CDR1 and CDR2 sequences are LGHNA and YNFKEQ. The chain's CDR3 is CASSQDYGRGVGEQFF. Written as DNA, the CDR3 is TGTGCCAGCAGCCAAGACTACGGGAGGGGCGTGGGTGAGCAGTTCTTC.

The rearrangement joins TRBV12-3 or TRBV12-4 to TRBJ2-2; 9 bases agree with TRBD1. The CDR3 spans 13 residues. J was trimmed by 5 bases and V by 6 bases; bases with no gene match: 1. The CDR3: CASRTGGTGELFF. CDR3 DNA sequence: TGTGCCAGCAGGACAGGGGGTACCGGGGAGCTGTTTTTT.